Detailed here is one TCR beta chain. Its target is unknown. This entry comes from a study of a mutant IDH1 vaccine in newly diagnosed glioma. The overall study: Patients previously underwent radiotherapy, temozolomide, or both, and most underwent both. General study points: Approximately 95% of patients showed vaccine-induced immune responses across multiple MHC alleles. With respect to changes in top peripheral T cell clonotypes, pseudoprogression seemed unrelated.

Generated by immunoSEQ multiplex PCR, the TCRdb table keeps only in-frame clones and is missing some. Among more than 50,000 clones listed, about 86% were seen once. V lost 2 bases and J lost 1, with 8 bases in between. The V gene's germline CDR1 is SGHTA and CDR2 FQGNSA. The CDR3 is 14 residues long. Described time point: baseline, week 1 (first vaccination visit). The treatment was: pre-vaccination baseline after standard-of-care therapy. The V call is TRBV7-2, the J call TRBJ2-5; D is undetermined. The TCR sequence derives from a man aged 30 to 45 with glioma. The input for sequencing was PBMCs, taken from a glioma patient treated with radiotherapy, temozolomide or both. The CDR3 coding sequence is TGTGCCAGCAGCTTATCCAGGACCCAAGAGACCCAGTACTTC. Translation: CASSLSRTQETQYF. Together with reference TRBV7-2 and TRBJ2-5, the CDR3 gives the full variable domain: GAGVSQSPSNKVTEKGKDVELRCDPISGHTALYWYRQSLGQGLEFLIYFQGNSAPDKSGLPSDRFSAERTGGSVSTLTIQRTQQEDSAVYLCASSLSRTQETQYFGPGTRLLVL.